Shown below are 4 T cell receptor beta chains from a single sample sequenced in a study of OX40 agonist ivuxolimab in advanced cancers. Library preparation was by the immunoSEQ multiplex PCR assay. What TCRdb holds here is the immuneACCESS table cut down to in-frame rearrangements. Part of the clones is not present; checked against another copy, under half of the missing clones reflect an unresolved V gene, and the others are unexplained. Here the sample has 96,000 or so clones; about four fifths occur a single time. Under 7% of the sample rests with the top ten. The sequenced sample was CD4+ or CD8+ T cells sorted from blood, obtained in a trial of the OX40 agonist ivuxolimab. Receptors were obtained from an adult with an advanced solid tumor such as melanoma, head and neck, liver or kidney cancer.

This chain connects TRBV5-1 to TRBJ1-2; TRBD1 might be the D (5 bases). The CDR3 is 12 residues long. Germline loops: CDR1 SGHRS, CDR2 YFSETQ. V lost 4 bases to trimming and J lost 4 bases, with 8 bases between them. This CDR3 is CASSGGAYGYTF. The CDR3 DNA reads as TGCGCCAGCAGCGGGGGAGCCTATGGCTACACCTTC.

V usage is TRBV5-8 and J usage is TRBJ1-6; D ambiguous. The CDR3 contains 15 residues. The germline gives CDR1 SGHTS, CDR2 YDEGEE. V was pared by 0 bases and J by 5 bases, with 9 bases between. In DNA, the CDR3 is TGTGCCAGCAGCTTGGTAGTAATTGATAATTCACCCCTCCACTTT. It specifies CASSLVVIDNSPLHF. Drawing the rest from reference TRBV5-8 and TRBJ1-6, the complete variable domain is EAGVTQSPTHLIKTRGQQATLRCSPISGHTSVYWYQQALGLGLQFLLWYDEGEERNRGNFPPRFSGRQFPNYSSELNVNALELEDSALYLCASSLVVIDNSPLHFGNGTRLTVT.

This clone was counted a few times. The chain is built from TRBV4-3 and TRBJ1-1; the D is unclear. The CDR3 sequence is 15 residues long. CDR1 is LGHNA and CDR2 is YSLEER in the germline V gene. Trimming left V 3 bases short and J 1 base short, with 12 bases between. The CDR3 reads CASSQNRAWNTEAFF. Here the CDR3 DNA reads TGCGCCAGCAGCCAGAACCGGGCCTGGAACACTGAAGCTTTCTTT.

The rearrangement uses TRBV4-3 and TRBJ1-3; weak D call: TRBD1 (5 bases). Trimming cost V 1 base and J 0 bases, with 10 bases left between them. The germline V gene encodes CDR1 LGHNA and CDR2 YSLEER. The CDR3 is made up of 16 amino acids. CDR3 sequence reads: CASSQGGRRSGNTIYF. The CDR3 nucleotides read TGCGCCAGCAGCCAAGGGGGACGCCGCTCTGGAAACACCATATATTTT.